The 10 T cell receptor beta chains presented below share a single source sample, sequenced in a study of blood T cells in healthy people across ages. Together with a sample-barcoded 5' primer, a J-beta primer mix was included in a second PCR lasting roughly 6 to 12 cycles. MiXCR, applied by TCRdb to the 5' RACE reads, yields one record per CDR3 protein. This table holds hundreds of thousands of distinct CDR3 sequences, 58% found once. The material sequenced was blood. The receptor set was obtained from a man aged 60 to 69 in good health.

This rearrangement joins TRBV29-1 to TRBJ1-1, with TRBD1 matching 9 bases. Germline CDR1 and CDR2: SQVTM and ANQGSEA. The CDR3 loop spans 15 amino acids. After removal of 6 bases from V and 1 base from J, the junction contained 9 bases not matched to a gene. Here the CDR3 DNA reads TGCAGCGTGAAAGGGACAGGGACTCCGAACACTGAAGCTTTCTTT. Translation gives CSVKGTGTPNTEAFF.

This clonotype occurred a few times. The J gene is TRBJ2-7, the V gene TRBV7-2; TRBD1 matches 8 bases. The CDR3 is made up of 15 amino acids. V shed 3 bases, J shed 2 bases, and the junction held 6 bases outside the gene matches. CDR1 and CDR2 (germline): SGHTA, FQGNSA. CDR3 loop: CASSFGTGPTYEQYF. The CDR3 DNA is TGTGCCAGCAGCTTCGGGACAGGCCCTACCTACGAGCAGTACTTC.

This clonotype was seen only once. The V gene is TRBV5-1, the J gene TRBJ1-2; D ambiguous. Germline CDR1 reads SGHRS; CDR2 reads YFSETQ. The length of the CDR3 is 17 residues. Trimming shortened V by 3 bases and J by 0 bases, and 18 bases separated the two germline ends. CDR3 in amino acids: CASSSLPPQRPNYGYTF. DNA for the CDR3: TGCGCCAGCAGCTCCCTACCGCCACAGCGGCCTAACTATGGCTACACCTTC. The entire variable domain, with the rest obtained from reference TRBV5-1 and TRBJ1-2, is as follows: KAGVTQTPRYLIKTRGQQVTLSCSPISGHRSVSWYQQTPGQGLQFLFEYFSETQRNKGNFPGRFSGRQFSNSRSEMNVSTLELGDSALYLCASSSLPPQRPNYGYTFGSGTRLTVV.

This clonotype was detected a few times. The V gene is TRBV28, the J gene TRBJ2-7; TRBD1 or TRBD2 may be the D gene (5 bases each). Germline CDR1 reads MDHEN; CDR2 reads SYDVKM. The CDR3 has 13 amino acids. V lost 6 bases, J lost 5 bases, and 14 bases lay in between. The CDR3 nucleotides read TGTGCCAGCAGCAGGGACGACCCGGACGAGCAGTACTTC. Translation gives CASSRDDPDEQYF.

V usage is TRBV7-9 and J usage is TRBJ1-2; D not certain. The CDR3 is 16 amino acids. Germline CDR1 is SEHNR and CDR2 is FQNEAQ (reference sequence). V gave up 2 bases and J gave up 3 bases, with 16 bases separating them. DNA for the CDR3: TGTGCCAGCAGCTTAACCCGGGGAAGACCAGACTATGGCTACACCTTC. Its translation is CASSLTRGRPDYGYTF.

The rearrangement joins TRBV6-1 to TRBJ1-2; 10 bases agree with TRBD1. This CDR3 contains 15 residues. Germline trimming cut 3 bases from V and 3 bases from J; bases unmatched to any gene: 4. Germline assignment: CDR1 MNHNS and CDR2 SASEGT. The CDR3 sequence is CASSDLGQGDYGYTF. CDR3 bases: TGTGCCAGCAGTGATCTCGGACAGGGGGACTATGGCTACACCTTC.

The rearrangement uses TRBV12-3 or TRBV12-4 and TRBJ1-5; D gene uncertain. V was pared by 6 bases and J by 4 bases, with 13 bases between. The CDR3 contains 14 residues. CDR3: CASRAGTINQPQHF. CDR3 DNA sequence: TGTGCCAGCAGAGCCGGAACCATTAATCAGCCCCAGCATTTT.

In its sample, this clonotype was seen once. The chain recombines TRBV7-9 with TRBJ2-1, with 9 positions matching TRBD1. CDR1 is SEHNR, CDR2 FQNEAQ, per germline (reference sequence). The CDR3 has 15 amino acids. V was clipped by 5 bases and J by 9 bases; unmatched bases: 11. The CDR3 sequence is CASSPAGTGLSEQFF. The CDR3 DNA reads TGTGCCAGCAGCCCAGCCGGGACAGGGTTGAGTGAGCAGTTCTTC.

The chain uses TRBV19 and TRBJ2-3; 9 nucleotides line up with TRBD1. The CDR3 sequence is 16 residues long. The ends lost 8 bases at V and 1 base at J; junction bases unmatched: 10. The germline V gene encodes CDR1 LNHDA and CDR2 SQIVND (reference sequence). The CDR3 sequence is CASDNSRDRGTDTQYF. Here the CDR3 DNA reads TGTGCCAGTGACAACTCCCGGGACAGGGGCACAGATACGCAGTATTTT.

DNA of the CDR3: TGTGCCAGCAGACTATCGACGGACCCCGATGAGCAGTTCTTC. This encodes CASRLSTDPDEQFF. This chain links TRBV9 with TRBJ2-1; no firm D call. Between the trimmed V and J ends, which lost 5 bases and 8 bases, there was a span of 17 bases. The CDR3 totals 14 residues. Germline V CDR1 and CDR2: SGDLS, YYNGEE.